One and the same sample provided the 26 T cell receptor beta chains below, sequenced in a study of OX40 agonist ivuxolimab in advanced cancers. Some clones are missing from TCRdb's copy, which holds only in-frame ones; the method was immunoSEQ multiplex PCR. The table records 55,000 to 95,000 clones, 88% of them present only once. The sample consisted of CD4+ or CD8+ T cells sorted from blood, taken in a trial of the OX40 agonist ivuxolimab. The origin of the receptors is an adult with an advanced solid tumor such as melanoma, head and neck, liver or kidney cancer.

This clone was seen once. V usage is TRBV5-4 and J usage is TRBJ2-7; maybe TRBD2 (6 bases). The germline gives CDR1 SGHNT, CDR2 YYREEE (reference sequence). The CDR3 covers 13 residues. V gave up 4 bases and J gave up 2 bases, with 10 bases separating them. This CDR3 is CASSRDSPYEQYF. In DNA, the CDR3 is TGTGCCAGCAGCCGGGACTCGCCCTACGAGCAGTACTTC.

The DNA of the CDR3 is TGTGCCAGCAGCCCAACAGGGGGGATCTACGAGCAGTACTTC. Translated, it gives CASSPTGGIYEQYF. V is TRBV4-2 and J is TRBJ2-7, with 8 bases lining up with TRBD1. Germline CDR1 is LGHNA and CDR2 is YNFKEQ. The J segment lost 3 bases and the V segment lost 4 bases, leaving 5 bases of the junction unmatched. The CDR3 consists of 14 residues.

The V gene is TRBV19, the J gene TRBJ1-5; maybe TRBD1 (5 bases). The CDR3 contains 16 residues. Germline V gives CDR1 LNHDA, CDR2 SQIVND (reference sequence). V was clipped by 7 bases and J by 0 bases, with 16 bases between them. The CDR3 DNA follows: TGTGCCAGTATCGGGTTGGGGGGGTATAGCAATCAGCCCCAGCATTTT. This codes for CASIGLGGYSNQPQHF.

The chain has TRBV6-5 and TRBJ2-2; 9 bases map to TRBD2. CDR3 length: 15 residues. Looked up from germline, CDR1 is MNHEY and CDR2 is SVGAGI. Losses at the gene ends were 10 bases for V and 6 bases for J; bases not matched to a gene: 12. The CDR3 protein is CATRPTSGLSGELFF. As DNA, the CDR3 is TGTGCCACCCGCCCCACTAGCGGGTTGTCCGGGGAGCTGTTTTTT.

The V call is TRBV12-5, the J call TRBJ2-1; 11 bases line up with TRBD2. This CDR3 is built from 16 residues. CDR1 LGHNT and CDR2 FRNRAP come from the germline V gene. Trimming cost V 5 bases and J 12 bases; bases outside gene matches: 15. The CDR3 region is CASGRLAGIYNERQFF. In DNA form, the CDR3 reads TGTGCTAGTGGTCGACTAGCGGGGATATACAATGAGCGGCAGTTCTTC.

Worth noting for this clone: One end of the junction does not line up with germline, which may come from a read error. This chain uses TRBV10-3 with TRBJ1-2; 7 bases map to TRBD1. CDR1 is ENHRY, CDR2 SYGVKD, per germline. CDR3 length: 14 amino acids. CDR3 coding DNA: TGTGCCAGCAGTGTGGGACAGCCTAACTATGGCTACACCTTC. Its protein is CASSVGQPNYGYTF.

The genes are TRBV6-1 and TRBJ2-7, with TRBD2 matching 7 bases. Looked up from germline, CDR1 is MNHNS and CDR2 is SASEGT. This CDR3 comprises 14 residues. V dropped 11 bases and J dropped 2; count of bases not matched to a gene: 12. Here the CDR3 reads CALVSGWRTYEQYF. DNA of the CDR3: TGTGCCCTTGTTAGCGGGTGGAGGACCTACGAGCAGTACTTC.

The DNA of the CDR3 is TGTGCCACCAGTTCGAGTCGGTGGGGATTTAGCAATCAGCCCCAGCATTTT. Its translation is CATSSSRWGFSNQPQHF. The chain couples TRBV15 to TRBJ1-5; no clear D. CDR1 LNHNV and CDR2 YYDKDF come from the germline V gene (reference sequence). Trimming pared 6 bases from V and 0 bases from J, leaving 18 bases between. This CDR3 has 17 residues.

The genes are TRBV11-3 and TRBJ2-1, with D maybe TRBD1 (6 bases). Trimming left V 5 bases short and J 8 bases short, with 10 bases between. CDR1 and CDR2 (germline): SGHNT, YENEEA. The CDR3 has 12 residues. For the CDR3, the DNA is TGTGCCAGCAGCCGTGGGGGCTATGAGCAGTTCTTC. It yields the protein CASSRGGYEQFF. Variable domain in full (rest from reference TRBV11-3 and TRBJ2-1): EAGVVQSPRYKIIEKKQPVAFWCNPISGHNTLYWYLQNLGQGPELLIRYENEEAVDDSQLPKDRFSAERLKGVDSTLKIQPAELGDSAVYLCASSRGGYEQFFGPGTRLTVL.

About this clone itself: Other DNA sequences in this specimen translate into the identical CDR3. This chain connects TRBV9 to TRBJ2-2; possible D gene TRBD2, 5 bases. This CDR3 comprises 14 residues. The V end lost 1 base, the J end lost 3 bases, and 7 bases lay between the germline ends. Germline-derived CDR1 and CDR2 are SGDLS and YYNGEE. The CDR3 sequence is CASSVRGDTGELFF. For the CDR3, the DNA is TGTGCCAGCAGCGTACGGGGTGACACCGGGGAGCTGTTTTTT. Full variable domain (missing parts from reference TRBV9 and TRBJ2-2): DSGVTQTPKHLITATGQRVTLRCSPRSGDLSVYWYQQSLDQGLQFLIQYYNGEERAKGNILERFSAQQFPDLHSELNLSSLELGDSALYFCASSVRGDTGELFFGEGSRLTVL.

V usage is TRBV6-4 and J usage is TRBJ1-2, with 8 bases aligning to TRBD1. Losses at the gene ends were 0 bases for V and 8 bases for J; bases not matched to a gene: 8. This CDR3 is 15 amino acids long. Germline CDR1 is MRHNA and CDR2 is SNTAGT. The CDR3 nucleotides read TGTGCCAGCAGTGACTCTGGACAGGGAAGGGGAGGCTACACCTTC. It translates to CASSDSGQGRGGYTF.

The V and J genes are TRBV4-1 and TRBJ1-3; TRBD1 is a possible D gene (5 bases). This CDR3 has 16 residues. The germline V gene has CDR1 MGHRA and CDR2 YSYEKL. Trimming stripped 0 bases from V and 0 bases from J, with 9 bases between. Here the CDR3 reads CASSQDTGYSGNTIYF. Here the CDR3 DNA reads TGCGCCAGCAGCCAAGATACAGGCTACTCTGGAAACACCATATATTTT.

This chain connects TRBV25-1 to TRBJ2-6, with D unresolved. Germline V lookup: CDR1 MGHDK, CDR2 SYGVNS. With 6 bases removed from V and 0 bases from J, the gap between germline ends came to 6 bases. The CDR3 is 14 amino acids. The CDR3 loop is CASRSSSGANVLTF. The DNA of the CDR3 is TGTGCCAGCAGATCGAGCTCTGGGGCCAACGTCCTGACTTTC.

The chain links TRBV28 to TRBJ2-7; maybe TRBD1 (5 bases). The germline V gene encodes CDR1 MDHEN and CDR2 SYDVKM. V was shortened by 7 bases and J by 4 bases, with 14 bases between the two germline ends. This CDR3 has 13 amino acids. The CDR3: CASTSPGWYEQYF. The CDR3 DNA follows: TGTGCCAGCACCTCCCCAGGGTGGTACGAGCAGTACTTC.

The gene calls are TRBV2 and TRBJ2-3; 9 bases match TRBD1. J was trimmed by 1 base and V by 8 bases; bases with no gene match: 7. The CDR3 extends over 15 amino acids. CDR1 and CDR2 (germline): SNHLY, FYNNEI. CDR3 nucleotides: TGTGCCAGCTCCCTTAGACAGGGGGGCACAGATACGCAGTATTTT. As protein: CASSLRQGGTDTQYF.

The rearrangement uses TRBV11-3 and TRBJ2-1; no reliable D call. In germline, CDR1 is SGHNT, CDR2 YENEEA. The CDR3 runs 16 residues. Between the trimmed V and J ends, which lost 5 bases and 0 bases, there was a span of 14 bases. The CDR3 DNA is TGTGCCAGCAGCCCGAACCCGCACCTCTCCTACAATGAGCAGTTCTTC. The encoded protein is CASSPNPHLSYNEQFF. Using reference TRBV11-3 and TRBJ2-1 for the parts outside the CDR3, the full variable domain is EAGVVQSPRYKIIEKKQPVAFWCNPISGHNTLYWYLQNLGQGPELLIRYENEEAVDDSQLPKDRFSAERLKGVDSTLKIQPAELGDSAVYLCASSPNPHLSYNEQFFGPGTRLTVL.

V usage is TRBV7-8 and J usage is TRBJ2-6; TRBD1 or TRBD2 may be the D gene (5 bases each). Germline V lookup: CDR1 SGHVS, CDR2 FQNEAQ. V shed 8 bases and J shed 0 bases, with 14 bases lying between them. The CDR3 runs to 16 residues. The CDR3 is CASWPGRSSGANVLTF. The DNA of the CDR3 is TGTGCCAGCTGGCCGGGACGCAGCTCTGGGGCCAACGTCCTGACTTTC.

This clone was detected once. The V gene is TRBV5-4, the J gene TRBJ2-1; 8 positions match TRBD2. In germline, CDR1 is SGHNT, CDR2 YYREEE (reference sequence). The length of the CDR3 is 15 residues. V shed 4 bases and J 4 bases; nucleotides not matched to a gene: 7. The CDR3, as DNA: TGTGCCAGCAGCGCCCCAGCGGGAGTTTACAATGAGCAGTTCTTC. This encodes CASSAPAGVYNEQFF.

The chain carries TRBV5-1 and TRBJ2-7; no clear D. Germline CDR1 and CDR2: SGHRS and YFSETQ. V gave up 0 bases and J gave up 3 bases, with 7 bases separating them. The CDR3 has 13 amino acids. The CDR3 loop reads CASSLGQFYEQYF. The CDR3, as DNA: TGCGCCAGCAGCTTGGGTCAATTCTACGAGCAGTACTTC.

CDR3 residues: CASSSPLGLKEQYF. CDR3 nucleotides: TGTGCCAGCAGTTCTCCCTTGGGTCTGAAGGAGCAGTACTTC. The gene calls are TRBV6-5 and TRBJ2-7; D call uncertain. The CDR3 loop spans 14 amino acids. The germline CDR1 and CDR2 sequences are MNHEY and SVGAGI. The ends were cut back, 4 bases at V and 7 bases at J, with 17 bases in the middle.

V and J are TRBV19 and TRBJ1-2; a weak D match, TRBD1 (5 bases). The CDR3 loop spans 13 amino acids. Germline CDR1 LNHDA, CDR2 SQIVND (reference sequence). The germline V and J ends were trimmed by 3 bases and 5 bases, with 10 bases remaining between them. This CDR3 reads CASSIPGNYGYTF. The CDR3 DNA is TGTGCCAGTAGTATCCCAGGGAATTATGGCTACACCTTC.

V and J are TRBV5-5 and TRBJ1-4; TRBD1 aligns across 7 bases. V trimming: 7 bases; J trimming: 7 bases; junction bases outside the gene matches: 7. Per the germline V gene, CDR1 is SGHKS and CDR2 is YYEKEE (reference sequence). There are 13 residues in the CDR3. CDR3 region: CASARQGTEKLFF. In DNA form, the CDR3 reads TGTGCCAGCGCCCGACAGGGAACTGAAAAACTGTTTTTT.

This clone is judged medium-sized. CDR3 sequence: CASQGAVMNTEAFF. In nucleotides, the CDR3 is TGCGCCAGCCAAGGGGCGGTAATGAACACTGAAGCTTTCTTT. This chain joins TRBV5-1 and TRBJ1-1; D may be TRBD1 (5 bases). Trimming took off 7 bases at V and 0 bases at J, with 13 bases between the two ends. The CDR3 extends over 14 amino acids. CDR1 is SGHRS, CDR2 YFSETQ, per germline. Filled out from reference TRBV5-1 and TRBJ1-1, the complete variable domain reads KAGVTQTPRYLIKTRGQQVTLSCSPISGHRSVSWYQQTPGQGLQFLFEYFSETQRNKGNFPGRFSGRQFSNSRSEMNVSTLELGDSALYLCASQGAVMNTEAFFGQGTRLTVV.

The chain is built from TRBV10-3 and TRBJ2-3; 11 bases are shared with TRBD2. This CDR3 spans 15 amino acids. V lost 6 bases and J lost 4; bases outside the gene matches: 6. Germline lookup yields CDR1 ENHRY and CDR2 SYGVKD. CDR3 sequence: CAISRLAGLADTQYF. Written as DNA, the CDR3 is TGTGCCATCAGCCGACTAGCGGGGTTGGCAGATACGCAGTATTTT.

The rearrangement links TRBV2 to TRBJ2-3, with 10 bases aligning to TRBD1. With V trimmed by 6 bases and J by 8 bases, 5 bases remained unmatched. The CDR3 consists of 13 residues. The germline gives CDR1 SNHLY, CDR2 FYNNEI. CDR3 amino acids: CASRTGGPGTQYF. CDR3 nucleotides: TGTGCCAGCAGGACAGGGGGCCCAGGTACGCAGTATTTT.

The V and J genes are TRBV11-2 and TRBJ2-1, with 9 bases lining up with TRBD1. The germline V gene has CDR1 SGHAT and CDR2 FQNNGV. There are 15 residues in the CDR3. After removal of 5 bases from V and 5 bases from J, the junction contained 7 bases not matched to a gene. The CDR3 sequence is CASSQAQGAHNEQFF. The CDR3 nucleotides read TGTGCCAGCAGCCAAGCACAGGGGGCGCACAATGAGCAGTTCTTC.